Below, 18 T cell receptor beta chains from the same sample are listed, as sequenced in a study of T cells in Graves' hyperthyroidism and ophthalmopathy. TCR beta CDR3 region amplification was performed from RNA transcripts. HTBI primers were used for first-round RT-PCR of the TCR CDR3. MiXCR was run by TCRdb on the multiplex PCR reads, yielding one entry per CDR3 protein. The sample shows over 700,000 distinct CDR3 sequences, 18% of them seen only once. Sequences were obtained from blood. Source of these receptors: a woman between 50 and 59 years old with Graves' hyperthyroidism that later progressed to Graves' ophthalmopathy.

The rearrangement joins TRBV20-1 to TRBJ2-1; D possibly corresponds to TRBD2 (5 bases). This CDR3 comprises 15 residues. V was shortened by 6 bases and J by 0 bases, with 15 bases between the two germline ends. Germline assignment: CDR1 DFQATT and CDR2 SNEGSKA (reference sequence). CDR3 sequence reads: CSAGSGISSYNEQFF. The CDR3 DNA reads TGCAGTGCGGGCTCGGGGATTAGCTCCTACAATGAGCAGTTCTTC.

This clonotype has at least ten counts. This chain joins TRBV13 and TRBJ2-7; D is possibly TRBD2 (7 bases). Germline V gene data show CDR1 as PRHDT and CDR2 as FYEKMQ (reference sequence). The CDR3 sequence is 16 residues long. Trimming pared 0 bases from V and 2 bases from J, leaving 14 bases between. The CDR3 bases are TGTGCCAGCAGCTTAGGCCCCGGGGGGCCTGCCTACGAGCAGTACTTC. Its protein product is CASSLGPGGPAYEQYF. The variable domain in full, completed from reference TRBV13 and TRBJ2-7, reads AAGVIQSPRHLIKEKRETATLKCYPIPRHDTVYWYQQGPGQDPQFLISFYEKMQSDKGSIPDRFSAQQFSDYHSELNMSSLELGDSALYFCASSLGPGGPAYEQYFGPGTRLTVT.

V usage is TRBV7-7 and J usage is TRBJ2-2, with D hard to call. Germline values: CDR1 SSHAT, CDR2 FNYEAQ (reference sequence). The CDR3 consists of 13 residues. The CDR3 spells CASRYANTGELFF. DNA for the CDR3: TGTGCTAGCCGATACGCGAACACCGGGGAGCTGTTTTTT.

This clonotype was counted only a few times. J is TRBJ2-7 and V is TRBV11-3; the match to TRBD1 covers 7 bases. The length of the CDR3 is 16 residues. The V segment lost 1 base and the J segment 1 base; nucleotides outside the gene matches: 7. Germline V lookup: CDR1 SGHNT, CDR2 YENEEA. The CDR3 sequence: CASSLATGDGSYEQYF. The CDR3 DNA is TGTGCCAGCAGCTTAGCAACAGGGGATGGTTCCTACGAGCAGTACTTC.

The table lists this clonotype with a few counts. V and J are TRBV9 and TRBJ2-7; tentatively, D is TRBD2 (6 bases). Deletions cut 0 bases from V and 2 bases from J, with 12 bases between. Germline CDR1 SGDLS, CDR2 YYNGEE. This CDR3 spans 15 amino acids. CDR3 region: CASSVEEGETYEQYF. In DNA, the CDR3 is TGTGCCAGCAGCGTAGAGGAGGGAGAGACCTACGAGCAGTACTTC.

This clonotype turned up a few times. The V and J genes are TRBV14 and TRBJ2-1, with a possible D match to TRBD2 (6 bases). Trimming left V 2 bases short and J 8 bases short, with 10 bases between. This CDR3 is 13 amino acids long. CDR1 SGHDN and CDR2 FVKESK come from the germline V gene. In DNA form, the CDR3 reads TGTGCCAGCAGCCAATACGCGGGGTATGAGCAGTTCTTC. Residues: CASSQYAGYEQFF.

This clonotype was observed many times. The CDR3 is CASSSTSGGAADTQYF. CDR3 nucleotide sequence: TGTGCCAGCAGCTCGACTAGCGGGGGGGCCGCAGATACGCAGTATTTT. This sequence joins TRBV7-8 and TRBJ2-3; TRBD2 agrees at 14 bases. From germline, CDR1 is SGHVS and CDR2 FQNEAQ. The J segment lost 4 bases and the V segment lost 4 bases, leaving 4 bases of the junction unmatched. CDR3 length: 16 amino acids.

The genes are TRBV28 and TRBJ2-5, with unresolved D. The V end was cut by 6 bases, the J end by 5 bases, with 13 bases between. The CDR3 loop spans 13 amino acids. Germline-derived CDR1 and CDR2 are MDHEN and SYDVKM. The CDR3 sequence: CASSPLTGETQYF. The DNA for the CDR3 is TGTGCCAGCAGCCCCCTGACGGGTGAGACCCAGTACTTC. Looking up the rest from reference TRBV28 and TRBJ2-5 gives the full variable domain: DVKVTQSSRYLVKRTGEKVFLECVQDMDHENMFWYRQDPGLGLRLIYFSYDVKMKEKGDIPEGYSVSREKKERFSLILESASTNQTSMYLCASSPLTGETQYFGPGTRLLVL.

The chain is built from TRBV5-1 and TRBJ2-5; D is perhaps TRBD1 (6 bases). Germline lookup yields CDR1 SGHRS and CDR2 YFSETQ. The CDR3 is 15 amino acids. The V end lost 0 bases, the J end lost 4 bases, and 13 bases lay between the germline ends. CDR3 sequence reads: CASSLEQGDLETQYF. The CDR3 DNA is TGCGCCAGCAGCTTGGAACAGGGTGACTTAGAGACCCAGTACTTC.

The chain uses TRBV5-1 and TRBJ1-1, with 8 bases aligning to TRBD1. The ends lost 3 bases at V and 1 base at J; junction bases unmatched: 5. This CDR3 has 15 amino acids. Germline lookup yields CDR1 SGHRS and CDR2 YFSETQ. CDR3 amino acids: CASSSNRGGNTEAFF. The DNA of the CDR3 is TGCGCCAGCAGCTCCAACAGGGGGGGGAACACTGAAGCTTTCTTT.

This chain joins TRBV5-1 and TRBJ1-4; D is unresolved. The V and J ends lost 0 bases and 7 bases respectively, with 16 bases between them. CDR1 SGHRS and CDR2 YFSETQ come from the germline V gene. CDR3 length: 16 amino acids. DNA for the CDR3: TGCGCCAGCAGCTTGGATATCTCGACGGGAGGTGAAAAACTGTTTTTT. This translates into CASSLDISTGGEKLFF.

This clonotype was counted at least ten times. The V gene is TRBV7-6, the J gene TRBJ1-5; the D gene is possibly TRBD1 (5 bases). The CDR3 runs 16 residues. In germline, CDR1 is SGHVS, CDR2 FNYEAQ. Trimming shortened V by 0 bases and J by 4 bases, and 13 bases separated the two germline ends. The CDR3 is CASSLALWDGNQPQHF. In nucleotides, the CDR3 is TGTGCCAGCAGCTTAGCTTTGTGGGACGGAAATCAGCCCCAGCATTTT.

This clonotype was found once. The chain combines TRBV10-3 with TRBJ1-5, with a weak D call TRBD1 (6 bases). The CDR3 has 14 residues. The germline V gene has CDR1 ENHRY and CDR2 SYGVKD. V was shortened by 2 bases and J by 5 bases, with 10 bases between the two germline ends. For the CDR3, the DNA is TGTGCCATCAGTGAGCAGGGGCTCGATCAGCCCCAGCATTTT. Its protein product is CAISEQGLDQPQHF.

This clonotype has more than one count but fewer than ten. This chain links TRBV9 with TRBJ2-5, with a weak D call TRBD2 (5 bases). CDR3 size: 14 residues. The V end lost 0 bases, the J end lost 1 base, and 7 bases lay between the germline ends. The germline V gene encodes CDR1 SGDLS and CDR2 YYNGEE. The CDR3 protein is CASSVGGAQETQYF. CDR3 DNA sequence: TGTGCCAGCAGCGTAGGGGGAGCCCAAGAGACCCAGTACTTC.

Many counts were recorded for this clonotype. The chain uses TRBV11-2 and TRBJ2-1; D unresolved. The CDR3 has 11 residues. Germline CDR1 SGHAT, CDR2 FQNNGV. V gave up 5 bases and J gave up 4 bases, with 3 bases separating them. The CDR3 DNA follows: TGTGCCAGCAGCCAATACAATGAGCAGTTCTTC. Translated: CASSQYNEQFF.

This clonotype was seen a few times. The V and J genes are TRBV6-1 and TRBJ1-2, with TRBD1 as a possible D gene (6 bases). The CDR3 has 13 residues. Between the trimmed V and J ends, which lost 7 bases and 2 bases, there was a span of 11 bases. The germline V gene encodes CDR1 MNHNS and CDR2 SASEGT. Here the CDR3 DNA reads TGTGCCAGCACCTTCGACAGGAACTATGGCTACACCTTC. Translation gives CASTFDRNYGYTF.

The chain joins TRBV24-1 to TRBJ1-2; D might be TRBD1 (6 bases). This CDR3 spans 20 amino acids. The germline V gene encodes CDR1 KGHDR and CDR2 SFDVKD. V dropped 1 base and J dropped 7 bases, with 30 bases sitting between them. CDR3 nucleotides: TGTGCCACCAGTGATTTAACCGACCCAGACAGGACTCGAGTATGGGGTGGCTACACCTTC. It is translated as CATSDLTDPDRTRVWGGYTF.

This clonotype was seen more than once but under ten times. The CDR3 nucleotides read TGTGCCAGCAGCCCGAGACCAGAGACCCAGTACTTC. It is translated as CASSPRPETQYF. This sequence joins TRBV9 and TRBJ2-5; D unclear. V was trimmed by 4 bases and J by 4 bases, leaving 8 bases between them. This CDR3 spans 12 amino acids. Germline CDR1 reads SGDLS; CDR2 reads YYNGEE.